The 25 T cell receptor beta chains in this list originate from one sample, sequenced in a study of cytomegalovirus exposure and HLA in healthy donors. The PCR had 60 Vbeta and 13 Jbeta primers. Clones were sequenced by immunoSEQ multiplex PCR, and TCRdb holds only the in-frame ones, with some missing. The sample carries under 200,000 clones, approximately 77% recorded once. The sequenced sample was PBMCs. Receptors were obtained from a female donor in good health and CMV-seronegative.

The V gene is TRBV2, the J gene TRBJ2-1; 8 positions match TRBD1. V trimming: 4 bases; J trimming: 9 bases; junction bases outside the gene matches: 11. Germline CDR1 SNHLY, CDR2 FYNNEI. CDR3 size: 15 residues. CDR3 region: CASSGGQGAFGEQFF. CDR3 in DNA: TGTGCCAGCAGTGGGGGGCAGGGGGCTTTCGGTGAGCAGTTCTTC.

V gene TRBV7-2 combines with J gene TRBJ2-7; 7 bases align to TRBD1. The CDR3 loop spans 13 amino acids. Trimming removed 4 bases from V and 3 bases from J; junction bases left unmatched: 3. Germline CDR1 reads SGHTA; CDR2 reads FQGNSA. CDR3 loop: CASSSRDSYEQYF. CDR3 in DNA: TGTGCCAGCAGCTCCCGGGACAGCTACGAGCAGTACTTC.

This chain joins TRBV11-3 and TRBJ2-1; 9 bases line up with TRBD2. This CDR3 has 16 amino acids. V lost 2 bases, J lost 5 bases, and 7 bases stayed unmatched. Germline CDR1 is SGHNT and CDR2 is YENEEA. The CDR3 sequence is CASSLSLAGPNNEQFF. CDR3 nucleotide sequence: TGTGCCAGCAGCTTATCCCTAGCGGGACCCAACAATGAGCAGTTCTTC. The variable domain in full, with the rest retrieved from reference TRBV11-3 and TRBJ2-1, is EAGVVQSPRYKIIEKKQPVAFWCNPISGHNTLYWYLQNLGQGPELLIRYENEEAVDDSQLPKDRFSAERLKGVDSTLKIQPAELGDSAVYLCASSLSLAGPNNEQFFGPGTRLTVL.

The V and J genes are TRBV15 and TRBJ2-7; 7 positions match TRBD2. This CDR3 contains 15 residues. Germline V gives CDR1 LNHNV, CDR2 YYDKDF (reference sequence). J was trimmed by 6 bases and V by 0 bases; bases with no gene match: 8. CDR3 nucleotides: TGTGCCACCAGCAGAGATAACGTCCCGGGAGGCGAGCAGTACTTC. This codes for CATSRDNVPGGEQYF.

This chain links TRBV4-3 with TRBJ1-1; TRBD1 is a possible D gene (5 bases). Looked up from germline, CDR1 is LGHNA and CDR2 is YSLEER. This CDR3 spans 12 amino acids. V lost 4 bases and J 4 bases, leaving 7 bases between the germline ends. CDR3 sequence: CASSPGGTEAFF. The CDR3 DNA reads as TGCGCCAGCAGCCCGGGGGGCACTGAAGCTTTCTTT.

This clone was counted a single time. The chain couples TRBV6-4 to TRBJ2-3; D is possibly TRBD1 (6 bases). The germline CDR1 and CDR2 sequences are MRHNA and SNTAGT. Trimming removed 0 bases from V and 6 bases from J, with 13 bases in between. The CDR3 runs 15 residues. The CDR3 DNA reads TGTGCCAGCAGTGACTCGGACAGCGTTTACGATACGCAGTATTTT. This gives the protein CASSDSDSVYDTQYF.

The gene calls are TRBV27 and TRBJ2-1; 8 bases line up with TRBD1. Germline V gene data show CDR1 as MNHEY and CDR2 as SMNVEV (reference sequence). The CDR3 sequence is 14 residues long. Germline trimming cut 9 bases from V and 10 bases from J; bases unmatched to any gene: 14. DNA for the CDR3: TGTGCCAGTACCGCAGGGGGCTATCTGGGCGAGCAGTTCTTC. Its protein product is CASTAGGYLGEQFF.

The J gene is TRBJ2-2, the V gene TRBV30; unclear D gene. The CDR3 has 11 residues. Trimming removed 7 bases at V and 4 bases at J, with 7 bases between. Germline V gives CDR1 GTSNPN, CDR2 SVGIG (reference sequence). CDR3 DNA sequence: TGTGCCTCTACCCGCACCGGGGAGCTGTTTTTT. It codes for CASTRTGELFF.

The chain combines TRBV27 with TRBJ2-1, with 8 bases that match TRBD2. V shed 3 bases, J shed 2 bases, and the junction held 3 bases outside the gene matches. The CDR3 has 15 amino acids. Germline CDR1 is MNHEY and CDR2 is SMNVEV (reference sequence). CDR3 region: CASSFGAGAYNEQFF. In nucleotides, the CDR3 is TGTGCCAGCAGTTTCGGAGCGGGGGCCTACAATGAGCAGTTCTTC.

This clone was seen only a few times. The chain uses TRBV6-1 and TRBJ1-1, with a tentative D call TRBD1 (5 bases). This CDR3 has 11 amino acids. Trimming pared 3 bases from V and 8 bases from J, leaving 7 bases between. Germline CDR1 reads MNHNS; CDR2 reads SASEGT. CDR3 sequence: CASSDRAEAFF. The CDR3 coding sequence is TGTGCCAGCAGTGACAGGGCAGAAGCTTTCTTT.

The chain is built from TRBV21-1 and TRBJ2-7; the DNA was not used to check the table's D call, TRBD2. TRBV21-1 constitutes a pseudogene. This CDR3 has 17 residues. CDR3 sequence reads: CASSKDWVGAGEDEQYF. CDR3 DNA sequence: TGTGCCAGCAGCAAAGACTGGGTCGGGGCGGGGGAAGACGAGCAGTACTTC.

The CDR3 sequence is CATRGNLAGAPAGGTDTQYF. CDR3 coding DNA: TGTGCCACCAGGGGTAACTTAGCGGGGGCCCCCGCCGGGGGCACAGATACGCAGTATTTT. The chain combines TRBV15 with TRBJ2-3, with 9 bases lining up with TRBD2. The V gene end was trimmed by 6 bases and the J gene end by 1 base; junction bases not matched to a gene: 20. The CDR3 runs 20 residues. CDR1 and CDR2 (germline): LNHNV, YYDKDF (reference sequence).

Regarding this clone: The junction shows a germline mismatch at one end, possibly a read error. The CDR3 reads CASSSSGNTDTQYF. CDR3 DNA sequence: TGTGCTAGCAGCTCAAGCGGGAACACAGATACGCAGTATTTT. The rearrangement uses TRBV7-7 and TRBJ2-3; 7 bases match TRBD2. CDR1 is SSHAT, CDR2 FNYEAQ, per germline (reference sequence). This CDR3 is built from 14 residues. Supplemented by reference TRBV7-7 and TRBJ2-3, the full variable domain reads GAGVSQSPRYKVTKRGQDVTLRCDPISSHATLYWYQQALGQGPEFLTYFNYEAQPDKSGLPSDRFSAERPEGSISTLTIQRTEQRDSAMYRCASSSSGNTDTQYFGPGTRLTVL.

The chain has TRBV4-3 and TRBJ2-3; possible D gene TRBD2, 5 bases. The ends were cut back, 1 base at V and 6 bases at J, with 5 bases in the middle. Germline-derived CDR1 and CDR2 are LGHNA and YSLEER. This CDR3 is built from 12 residues. CDR3 residues: CASSQGRDTQYF. CDR3 nucleotide sequence: TGCGCCAGCAGCCAAGGGAGGGATACGCAGTATTTT.

The gene calls are TRBV5-4 and TRBJ2-7; D is perhaps TRBD2 (6 bases). Germline V lookup: CDR1 SGHNT, CDR2 YYREEE (reference sequence). The germline V and J ends were trimmed by 0 bases and 3 bases, with 13 bases remaining between them. This CDR3 comprises 15 residues. DNA for the CDR3: TGTGCCAGCAGCTTGGGCGGGGCTGGGGTCTACGAGCAGTACTTC. This translates into CASSLGGAGVYEQYF.

The chain recombines TRBV29-1 with TRBJ2-2; 7 nucleotides match TRBD2. Germline V lookup: CDR1 SQVTM, CDR2 ANQGSEA. The CDR3 totals 14 residues. V lost 4 bases and J lost 5; bases outside the gene matches: 7. DNA for the CDR3: TGCAGCGTTGGGGGCGGGAGCGGGACCGGGGAGCTGTTTTTT. Residues: CSVGGGSGTGELFF.

This clone was seen only a few times. The CDR3: CASALQGPSYNEQFF. Here the CDR3 DNA reads TGTGCTAGTGCCCTCCAGGGGCCTTCCTACAATGAGCAGTTCTTC. The genes are TRBV12-5 and TRBJ2-1; D possibly corresponds to TRBD1 (6 bases). The V end was cut by 7 bases, the J end by 1 base, with 14 bases between. CDR1 LGHNT and CDR2 FRNRAP come from the germline V gene. The CDR3 runs to 15 residues.

This clone was seen just once. J is TRBJ1-1 and V is TRBV7-9; 8 bases map to TRBD1. The CDR3 spans 15 residues. Germline V CDR1 and CDR2: SEHNR, FQNEAQ (reference sequence). J lost 2 bases, V lost 5 bases, and 7 bases had no gene match. The DNA of the CDR3 is TGTGCCAGCAGCCGGAACGGACAGGGTAACACTGAAGCTTTCTTT. Amino acids: CASSRNGQGNTEAFF. Drawing the rest from reference TRBV7-9 and TRBJ1-1, the complete variable domain is DTGVSQNPRHKITKRGQNVTFRCDPISEHNRLYWYRQTLGQGPEFLTYFQNEAQLEKSRLLSDRFSAERPKGSFSTLEIQRTEQGDSAMYLCASSRNGQGNTEAFFGQGTRLTVV.

The chain has TRBV5-1 and TRBJ2-5, with TRBD2 identical over 16 bases. CDR1 is SGHRS, CDR2 YFSETQ, per germline. The CDR3 is made up of 17 amino acids. With 4 bases clipped from V and 5 bases from J, the junction kept 8 bases outside the gene matches. The CDR3 protein is CASSTGTSGGAPETQYF. DNA for the CDR3: TGCGCCAGCAGCACCGGGACTAGCGGGGGGGCCCCGGAGACCCAGTACTTC.

This sequence joins TRBV5-1 and TRBJ1-4, with D possibly being TRBD1 (6 bases). Germline lookup yields CDR1 SGHRS and CDR2 YFSETQ. This CDR3 has 17 amino acids. V was pared by 4 bases and J by 0 bases, with 16 bases between. CDR3 bases: TGCGCCAGCAGCCCGTACGGGGGGCTCTCAACTAATGAAAAACTGTTTTTT. Its translation is CASSPYGGLSTNEKLFF.

The rearrangement uses TRBV14 and TRBJ2-5; 10 bases are a match to TRBD2. This CDR3 comprises 19 residues. Per the germline V gene, CDR1 is SGHDN and CDR2 is FVKESK. Trimming removed 2 bases from V and 5 bases from J; junction bases left unmatched: 17. CDR3 region: CASSQQQKRGLAGEETQYF. As DNA, the CDR3 is TGTGCCAGCAGCCAACAACAGAAACGCGGGCTAGCGGGAGAGGAGACCCAGTACTTC.

This clone was recorded once. V and J are TRBV7-2 and TRBJ2-1, with no clear D. The CDR3 contains 12 residues. Germline-derived CDR1 and CDR2 are SGHTA and FQGNSA. V was cut by 4 bases and J by 9 bases, with 10 bases left in between. For the CDR3, the DNA is TGTGCCAGCAGCTCCTACACGGGTGAGCAGTTCTTC. The encoded protein is CASSSYTGEQFF.

The V and J genes are TRBV19 and TRBJ2-7, with TRBD1 matching 8 bases. J gave up 3 bases and V 3 bases, and 4 bases lay outside the gene matches. The CDR3 loop spans 14 amino acids. Germline CDR1 reads LNHDA; CDR2 reads SQIVND (reference sequence). The CDR3 DNA sequence: TGTGCCAGTAGTATCGGGACAGGAGTCTACGAGCAGTACTTC. Encoded protein: CASSIGTGVYEQYF.

The chain has TRBV7-2 and TRBJ1-6, with D possibly TRBD1 on 5 matching bases. CDR3 length: 15 amino acids. The V and J ends lost 0 bases and 9 bases respectively, with 12 bases between them. Germline loops: CDR1 SGHTA, CDR2 FQGNSA. CDR3 sequence: CASSLAGAGRSPLHF. CDR3 sequence (DNA): TGTGCCAGCAGCTTAGCAGGGGCGGGGCGTTCACCCCTCCACTTT.

The chain joins TRBV20-1 to TRBJ2-7; D is possibly TRBD1 (6 bases). Germline values: CDR1 DFQATT, CDR2 SNEGSKA (reference sequence). This CDR3 has 11 residues. Trimming left V 8 bases short and J 6 bases short, with 14 bases between. The CDR3, as DNA: TGCAGTCCGTCACAGGGCACCGAGCAGTACTTC. It translates to CSPSQGTEQYF.